A selection of T cell receptor beta chains follows, all from one sample in a study of T cell responses to AZD1222 COVID-19 vaccine. Sequencing used immunoSEQ multiplex PCR; TCRdb keeps in-frame clones, though not all of them. The table records 53,000 or so clones, around 85% of them present only once. The sequenced sample was peripheral blood, obtained on day 0 of MenACWY control vaccination. All receptors come from an adult in good health. The CDR3 runs from the conserved cysteine through the conserved F or W. Fields, in order: J gene, D gene, V gene, clone size, CDR3 DNA, CDR3 protein. D genes are given only for firm matches. Rows give clone size only sometimes, using once, few, many, or a class for an expanded clone.

J gene: TRBJ2-7; D gene: TRBD2; V gene: TRBV28; clone size: NA; CDR3 DNA: TGTGCCAGCAGTCGAAGTGGGAGGGCCCCCTACGAGCAGTACTTC; CDR3 protein: CASSRSGRAPYEQYF
J gene: TRBJ2-7; D gene: TRBD2; V gene: TRBV4-2; clone size: NA; CDR3 DNA: TGTGCCAGCAGCCAAGTAGATCTAGCGGGACCCGAGCAGTACTTC; CDR3 protein: CASSQVDLAGPEQYF
J gene: TRBJ1-3; D gene: NA; V gene: TRBV6-1; clone size: NA; CDR3 DNA: TGTGCCAGCAGTGATCGGCAGGGGCCAGCGGCCATATATTTT; CDR3 protein: CASSDRQGPAAIYF
J gene: TRBJ1-5; D gene: NA; V gene: TRBV6-5; clone size: NA; CDR3 DNA: TGTGCCAGCAGTTACGCCAGGGGAAGCAATCAGCCCCAGCATTTT; CDR3 protein: CASSYARGSNQPQHF
J gene: TRBJ2-7; D gene: NA; V gene: TRBV18; clone size: NA; CDR3 DNA: TGTGCCAGCTCACCACCTGAGGACGAGCAGTACTTC; CDR3 protein: CASSPPEDEQYF
J gene: TRBJ2-7; D gene: TRBD2; V gene: TRBV7-2; clone size: NA; CDR3 DNA: TGTGCCAGCAGCTTAGTGGTACTAGCGTACGAGCAGTACTTC; CDR3 protein: CASSLVVLAYEQYF
J gene: TRBJ2-7; D gene: TRBD2; V gene: TRBV27; clone size: NA; CDR3 DNA: TGTGCCAGCAGAGGACTAGCGGGAAGGTCGGGTGGATTTGAGCAGTACTTC; CDR3 protein: CASRGLAGRSGGFEQYF
J gene: TRBJ2-7; D gene: TRBD2; V gene: TRBV29-1; clone size: NA; CDR3 DNA: TGCAGCGTTGAGGTTAGCGGGAGGTTTGGGCAGTACTTC; CDR3 protein: CSVEVSGRFGQYF
J gene: TRBJ1-1; D gene: TRBD1; V gene: TRBV30; clone size: NA; CDR3 DNA: TGTGCCTGGGTGACCGGGACAGGGACCACTGAAGCTTTCTTT; CDR3 protein: CAWVTGTGTTEAFF
J gene: TRBJ1-1; D gene: NA; V gene: TRBV7-8; clone size: NA; CDR3 DNA: TGTGCCAGCAGCTTATGGCAGAACACTGAAGCTTTCTTT; CDR3 protein: CASSLWQNTEAFF
J gene: TRBJ1-3; D gene: NA; V gene: TRBV28; clone size: NA; CDR3 DNA: TGTGCCAGCAGTCCCGGGGGGAGGGGAGGAAACACCATATATTTT; CDR3 protein: CASSPGGRGGNTIYF
J gene: TRBJ2-1; D gene: NA; V gene: TRBV7-2; clone size: NA; CDR3 DNA: TGTGCCAGCAGCTTAGCGCGACCGTCCGGCGGGAATGAGCAGTTCTTC; CDR3 protein: CASSLARPSGGNEQFF
J gene: TRBJ2-5; D gene: NA; V gene: TRBV7-8; clone size: few; CDR3 DNA: TGTGCCAGCAGCTTAGCGCTCGGTCATGGGATTGCGACCCAGTACTTC; CDR3 protein: CASSLALGHGIATQYF
J gene: TRBJ2-3; D gene: NA; V gene: TRBV7-8; clone size: NA; CDR3 DNA: TGTGCCAGCAGTCCTCTCGGCACAGATACGCAGTATTTT; CDR3 protein: CASSPLGTDTQYF
J gene: TRBJ2-7; D gene: NA; V gene: TRBV5-1; clone size: NA; CDR3 DNA: TGCGCCAGCAGCTTGGATACCAGTAACTCCTACGAGCAGTACTTC; CDR3 protein: CASSLDTSNSYEQYF
J gene: TRBJ2-1; D gene: NA; V gene: TRBV5-4; clone size: once; CDR3 DNA: TGTGCCAGCAGTTCCTACAATGAGCAGTTCTTC; CDR3 protein: CASSSYNEQFF
J gene: TRBJ1-5; D gene: TRBD1; V gene: TRBV7-9; clone size: NA; CDR3 DNA: TGTGCCAGCAGCTTGGGAGGGACAGGGGCTAGCAATCAGCCCCAGCATTTT; CDR3 protein: CASSLGGTGASNQPQHF
J gene: TRBJ1-4; D gene: TRBD1; V gene: TRBV28; clone size: few; CDR3 DNA: TGTGCCAGCAGTTTAACAGGGGGACCCTTTAATGAAAAACTGTTTTTT; CDR3 protein: CASSLTGGPFNEKLFF
J gene: TRBJ1-1; D gene: NA; V gene: TRBV21-1; clone size: few; CDR3 DNA: TGTGCCAGCAGCAAGCGGACAGGGGGAATCACTGAAGCTTTCTTT; CDR3 protein: CASSKRTGGITEAFF
J gene: TRBJ1-1; D gene: NA; V gene: TRBV27; clone size: NA; CDR3 DNA: TGTGCCAGCAGCAATCGGGCGGGGACGTGGAACACTGAAGCTTTCTTT; CDR3 protein: CASSNRAGTWNTEAFF
J gene: TRBJ2-6; D gene: TRBD1; V gene: TRBV5-8; clone size: NA; CDR3 DNA: TGTGCCAGCAGCTGGTTCCTCCGGGGGACAGGGTTCTCTGGGGCCAACGTCCTGACTTTC; CDR3 protein: CASSWFLRGTGFSGANVLTF
J gene: TRBJ1-5; D gene: TRBD1; V gene: TRBV19; clone size: NA; CDR3 DNA: TGTGCCAGTAGTCAAGACAGGGGCGGCAATCAGCCCCAGCATTTT; CDR3 protein: CASSQDRGGNQPQHF
J gene: TRBJ1-3; D gene: NA; V gene: TRBV30; clone size: once; CDR3 DNA: TGTGCCTGGAGTGGGACCGACAGGTTAGGAAACACCATATATTTT; CDR3 protein: CAWSGTDRLGNTIYF
J gene: TRBJ1-5; D gene: NA; V gene: TRBV7-2; clone size: NA; CDR3 DNA: TGTGCCAGCAGCTTCTCGGATGGTCAGCCCCAGCATTTT; CDR3 protein: CASSFSDGQPQHF
J gene: TRBJ1-1; D gene: TRBD1; V gene: TRBV28; clone size: NA; CDR3 DNA: TGTGCCAGCAGTTTTCGAGACAGGGCGAACACTGAAGCTTTCTTT; CDR3 protein: CASSFRDRANTEAFF
J gene: TRBJ2-7; D gene: NA; V gene: TRBV29-1; clone size: NA; CDR3 DNA: TGCAGCGTTCGCGTACGGGGAGAGGACGAGCAGTACTTC; CDR3 protein: CSVRVRGEDEQYF
J gene: TRBJ2-3; D gene: TRBD2; V gene: TRBV28; clone size: NA; CDR3 DNA: TGTGCCAGCAGTTTGTACGGGAGGGCAGATACGCAGTATTTT; CDR3 protein: CASSLYGRADTQYF